This T cell receptor (beta chain) derives from a study of T-cell memory formation after mild COVID-19. Broader study findings: CM and EM subsets held most contracting CD4+ clones; EMRA held CD8+ ones.

In its sample, this clonotype was seen a few times. Its antigen remains unidentified. The 5'RACE method, run with constant-segment primers, produced TCR alpha and TCR beta cDNA libraries (carrying sample barcodes and UMIs). Using its own MiXCR run on the 5' RACE reads, TCRdb lists one record per CDR3 protein. In the table there are around 440,000 distinct CDR3 sequences, over 15% of which are singletons. There are 13 residues in the CDR3. Trimming removed 7 bases from V and 0 bases from J, with 12 bases in between. The V gene's germline CDR1 is SQVTM and CDR2 ANQGSEA. What was sequenced was PBMCs or a T cell subset sorted from them (not recorded which). The sequence derives from an adult woman who had mild COVID-19 (a few samples of this study predate the infection). Cell type and time point are not known. This sequence joins TRBV29-1 and TRBJ2-5; D ambiguous. The CDR3 coding sequence is TGCAGCGCCCGACCCCAGTACCAAGAGACCCAGTACTTC. Protein: CSARPQYQETQYF.